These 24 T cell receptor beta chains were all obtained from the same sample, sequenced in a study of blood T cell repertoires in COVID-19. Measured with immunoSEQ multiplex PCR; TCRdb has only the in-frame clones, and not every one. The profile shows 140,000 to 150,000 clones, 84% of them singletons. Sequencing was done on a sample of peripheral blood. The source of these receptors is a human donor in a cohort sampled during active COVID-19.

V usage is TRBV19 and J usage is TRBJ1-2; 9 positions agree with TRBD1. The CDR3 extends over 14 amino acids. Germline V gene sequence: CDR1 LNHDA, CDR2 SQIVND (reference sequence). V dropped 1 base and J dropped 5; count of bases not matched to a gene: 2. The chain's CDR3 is CASSIGDRGYGYTF. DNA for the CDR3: TGTGCCAGTAGTATAGGCGACAGGGGGTATGGCTACACCTTC.

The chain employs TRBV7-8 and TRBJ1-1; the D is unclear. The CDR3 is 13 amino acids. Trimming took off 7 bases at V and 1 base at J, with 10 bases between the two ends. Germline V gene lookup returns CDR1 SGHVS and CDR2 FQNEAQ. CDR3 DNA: TGTGCCAGCACCCTCGGAGAGAACACTGAAGCTTTCTTT. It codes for CASTLGENTEAFF.

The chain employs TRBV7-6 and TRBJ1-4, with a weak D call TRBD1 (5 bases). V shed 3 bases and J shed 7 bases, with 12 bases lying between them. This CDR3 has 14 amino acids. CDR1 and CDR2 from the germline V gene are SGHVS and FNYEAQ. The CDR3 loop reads CASSFGQGSEKLFF. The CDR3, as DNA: TGTGCCAGCAGCTTTGGTCAGGGTAGTGAAAAACTGTTTTTT.

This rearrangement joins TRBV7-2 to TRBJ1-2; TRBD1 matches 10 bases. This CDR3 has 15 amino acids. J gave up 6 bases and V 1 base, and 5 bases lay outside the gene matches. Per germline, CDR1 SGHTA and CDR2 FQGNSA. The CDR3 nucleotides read TGTGCCAGCAGCTTAGATTTGGGGACAGGGGATGGCTACACCTTC. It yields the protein CASSLDLGTGDGYTF.

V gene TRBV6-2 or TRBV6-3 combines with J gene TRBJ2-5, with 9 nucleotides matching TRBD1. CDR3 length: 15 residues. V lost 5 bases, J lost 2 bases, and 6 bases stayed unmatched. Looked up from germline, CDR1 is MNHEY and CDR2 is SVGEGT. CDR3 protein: CASSEMTGGQETQYF. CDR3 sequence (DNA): TGTGCCAGCAGTGAGATGACAGGGGGGCAAGAGACCCAGTACTTC.

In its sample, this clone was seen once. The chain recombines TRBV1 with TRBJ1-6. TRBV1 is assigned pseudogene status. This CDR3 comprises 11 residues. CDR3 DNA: TGCACCAGGTCGGGTAATTCACCCCTCCACTTT. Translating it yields CTRSGNSPLHF.

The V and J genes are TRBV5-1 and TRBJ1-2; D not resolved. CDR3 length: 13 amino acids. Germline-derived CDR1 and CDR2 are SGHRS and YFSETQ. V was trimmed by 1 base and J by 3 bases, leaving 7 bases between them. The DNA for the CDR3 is TGCGCCAGCAGCTTGCGGTTAGACTATGGCTACACCTTC. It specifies CASSLRLDYGYTF. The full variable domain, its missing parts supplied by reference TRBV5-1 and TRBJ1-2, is KAGVTQTPRYLIKTRGQQVTLSCSPISGHRSVSWYQQTPGQGLQFLFEYFSETQRNKGNFPGRFSGRQFSNSRSEMNVSTLELGDSALYLCASSLRLDYGYTFGSGTRLTVV.

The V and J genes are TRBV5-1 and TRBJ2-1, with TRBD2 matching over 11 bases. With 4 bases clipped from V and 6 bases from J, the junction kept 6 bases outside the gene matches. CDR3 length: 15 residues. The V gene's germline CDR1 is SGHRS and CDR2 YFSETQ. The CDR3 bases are TGCGCCAGCAGCGAACTAGCGGGAGTAGGCAATGAGCAGTTCTTC. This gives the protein CASSELAGVGNEQFF. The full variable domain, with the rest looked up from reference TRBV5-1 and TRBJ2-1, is KAGVTQTPRYLIKTRGQQVTLSCSPISGHRSVSWYQQTPGQGLQFLFEYFSETQRNKGNFPGRFSGRQFSNSRSEMNVSTLELGDSALYLCASSELAGVGNEQFFGPGTRLTVL.

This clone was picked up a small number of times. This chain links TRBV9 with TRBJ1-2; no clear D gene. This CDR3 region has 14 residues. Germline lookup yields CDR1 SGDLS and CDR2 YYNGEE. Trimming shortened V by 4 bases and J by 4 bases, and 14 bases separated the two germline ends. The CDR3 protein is CASSIRTDSYGYTF. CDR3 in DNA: TGTGCCAGCAGCATCCGGACGGACTCCTATGGCTACACCTTC.

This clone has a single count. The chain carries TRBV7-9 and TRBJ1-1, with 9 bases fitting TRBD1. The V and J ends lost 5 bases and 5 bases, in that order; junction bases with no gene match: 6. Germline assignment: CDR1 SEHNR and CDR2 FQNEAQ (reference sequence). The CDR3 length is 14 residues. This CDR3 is CASSHGTGWTEAFF. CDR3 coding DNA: TGTGCCAGCAGCCATGGGACAGGGTGGACTGAAGCTTTCTTT.

The CDR3 DNA follows: TGTGCCAGCAGTCCCCAGGGGACCTACGAGCAGTACGTC. It translates to CASSPQGTYEQYV. The chain has TRBV6-2 or TRBV6-3 and TRBJ2-7; maybe TRBD1 (6 bases). The CDR3 has 13 amino acids. The V end was cut by 5 bases, the J end by 2 bases, with 10 bases between. The germline CDR1 and CDR2 sequences are MNHEY and SVGEGT.

This chain's CDR3 is CATSESPGLGNYNEQFF. DNA for the CDR3: TGTGCCACCAGTGAATCTCCGGGACTGGGTAACTACAATGAGCAGTTCTTC. The V and J genes are TRBV24-1 and TRBJ2-1; a possible D gene is TRBD2 (6 bases). This CDR3 is built from 17 residues. V gave up 4 bases and J gave up 3 bases, with 18 bases separating them. CDR1 is KGHDR, CDR2 SFDVKD, per germline.

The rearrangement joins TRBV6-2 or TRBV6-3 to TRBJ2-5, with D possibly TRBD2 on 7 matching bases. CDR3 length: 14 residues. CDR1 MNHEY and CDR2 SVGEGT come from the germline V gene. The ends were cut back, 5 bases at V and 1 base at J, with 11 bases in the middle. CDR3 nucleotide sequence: TGTGCCAGCAGTAAAGGGGGGGCCCAAGAGACCCAGTACTTC. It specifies CASSKGGAQETQYF.

In DNA, the CDR3 is TGTGCCAGCAGTCTGTGGACTAGCGGGGAGCGGGATACGCAGTATTTT. Translated, it gives CASSLWTSGERDTQYF. V and J are TRBV6-2 or TRBV6-3 and TRBJ2-3; 12 nucleotides align to TRBD2. J lost 6 bases, V lost 5 bases, and 9 bases had no gene match. This CDR3 contains 16 residues. Germline-derived CDR1 and CDR2 are MNHEY and SVGEGT.

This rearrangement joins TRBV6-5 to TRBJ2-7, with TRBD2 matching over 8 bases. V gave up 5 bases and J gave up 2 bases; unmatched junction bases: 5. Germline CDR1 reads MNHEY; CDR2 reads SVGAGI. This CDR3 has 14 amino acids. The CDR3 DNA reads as TGTGCCAGCAGTCCTCGGGGGGGCCCCTACGAGCAGTACTTC. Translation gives CASSPRGGPYEQYF.

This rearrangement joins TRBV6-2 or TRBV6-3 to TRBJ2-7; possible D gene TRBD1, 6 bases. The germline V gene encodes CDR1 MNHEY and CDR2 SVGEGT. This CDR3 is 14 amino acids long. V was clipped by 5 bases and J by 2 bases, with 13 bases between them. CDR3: CASSGTRGTYEQYV. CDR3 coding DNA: TGTGCCAGCAGTGGCACCAGGGGTACCTACGAGCAGTACGTC.

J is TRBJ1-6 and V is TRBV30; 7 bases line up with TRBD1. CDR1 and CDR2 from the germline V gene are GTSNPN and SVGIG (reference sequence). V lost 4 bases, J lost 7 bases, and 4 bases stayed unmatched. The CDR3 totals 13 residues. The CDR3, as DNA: TGTGCCTGGAACCGACAGGGAAATTCACCCCTCCACTTT. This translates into CAWNRQGNSPLHF.

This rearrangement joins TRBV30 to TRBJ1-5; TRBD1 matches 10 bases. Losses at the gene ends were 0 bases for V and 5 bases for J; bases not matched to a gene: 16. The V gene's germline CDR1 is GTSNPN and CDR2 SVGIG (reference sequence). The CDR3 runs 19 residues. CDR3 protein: CAWSVQRTGGMYGDQPQHF. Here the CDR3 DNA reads TGTGCCTGGAGTGTACAGAGGACAGGGGGGATGTATGGCGATCAGCCCCAGCATTTT.

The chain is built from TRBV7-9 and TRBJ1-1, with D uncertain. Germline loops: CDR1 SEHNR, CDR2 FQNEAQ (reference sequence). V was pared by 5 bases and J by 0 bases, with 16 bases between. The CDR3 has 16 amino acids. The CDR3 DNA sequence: TGTGCCAGCAGCCGGGGATATGGCAGCATGAACACTGAAGCTTTCTTT. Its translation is CASSRGYGSMNTEAFF.

CDR3 sequence reads: CASSRNPGAGGELFF. CDR3 in DNA: TGTGCCAGCAGCAGAAATCCAGGGGCGGGCGGGGAGCTGTTTTTT. The V gene is TRBV5-6, the J gene TRBJ2-2, with a possible D match to TRBD1 (6 bases). The CDR3 runs 15 residues. Germline V CDR1 and CDR2: SGHDT, YYEEEE. The germline V and J ends were trimmed by 4 bases and 7 bases, with 17 bases remaining between them.

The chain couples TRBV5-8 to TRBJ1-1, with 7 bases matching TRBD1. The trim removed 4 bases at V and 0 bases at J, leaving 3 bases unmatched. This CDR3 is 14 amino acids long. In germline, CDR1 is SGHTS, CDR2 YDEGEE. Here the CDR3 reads CASSEGGLNTEAFF. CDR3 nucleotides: TGTGCCAGCAGCGAAGGGGGCCTGAACACTGAAGCTTTCTTT.

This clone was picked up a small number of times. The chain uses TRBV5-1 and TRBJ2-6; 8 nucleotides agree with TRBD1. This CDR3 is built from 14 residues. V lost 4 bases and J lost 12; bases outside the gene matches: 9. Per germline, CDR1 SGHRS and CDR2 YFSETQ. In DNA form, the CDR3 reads TGCGCCAGCAGCAGCCGGACAGGGTCCCCCGTCCTGACTTTC. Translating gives CASSSRTGSPVLTF.

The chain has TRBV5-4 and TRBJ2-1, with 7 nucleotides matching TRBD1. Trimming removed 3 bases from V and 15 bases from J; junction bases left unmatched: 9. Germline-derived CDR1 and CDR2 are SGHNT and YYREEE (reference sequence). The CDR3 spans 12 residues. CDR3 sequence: CASSWTGSPWFF. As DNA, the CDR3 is TGTGCCAGCAGCTGGACAGGCAGCCCTTGGTTCTTC.

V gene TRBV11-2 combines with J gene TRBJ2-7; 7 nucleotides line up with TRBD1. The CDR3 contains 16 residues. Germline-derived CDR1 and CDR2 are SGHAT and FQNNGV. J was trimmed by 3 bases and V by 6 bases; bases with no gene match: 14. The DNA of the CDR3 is TGTGCCAGCAGTCAATTATGGGGCCAGGGGGACTACGAGCAGTACTTC. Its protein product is CASSQLWGQGDYEQYF.